These T cell receptor beta chains were read from a single sample in a study of control samples from healthy donors and cancer patients. Clones were read by immunoSEQ multiplex PCR, and TCRdb kept only the in-frame ones, dropping some. The table has 150,000 to 200,000 clones, roughly 91% seen once. The sequenced material came from blood. These receptors were taken from a young man in good health. Both conserved end residues are part of each CDR3. Each record gives: J gene, V gene, D gene, CDR3 DNA, CDR3 protein. The D gene is left open where the match is weak.

>TRBJ2-7|TRBV12-3/TRBV12-4|.
TGTGCCAGCAGTTATAAAAGCCTCTACGAGCAGTACTTC
CASSYKSLYEQYF
>TRBJ1-5|TRBV29-1|.
TGCAGCGTTCTCGTATCGGGCAATCAGCCCCAGCATTTT
CSVLVSGNQPQHF
>TRBJ1-6|TRBV21-1|.
TGTGCCAGCAGTAAGGACAGGGAACCCATAAATAATTCACCCCTCCACTTT
CASSKDREPINNSPLHF
>TRBJ1-1|TRBV21-1|.
TGTGCCAGCAGCAAAAGGTCAGGGGGGAGAGATGAAGCTTTCTTT
CASSKRSGGRDEAFF
>TRBJ1-3|TRBV21-1|.
TGTGCCAGCAGCGGGAGAGGGACAGGACAGGGGAGGGTTAGAAACACCATATATTTT
CASSGRGTGQGRVRNTIYF
>TRBJ2-7|TRBV23-1|.
TGCGCCAGCCCCCACCGGGGGGCTGGCGAGCAGTACTTC
CASPHRGAGEQYF
>TRBJ1-4|TRBV27|.
TGTGCCAGCACCTCCGTCGGCTCCAGGATAAATAATGAAAAACTGTTTTTT
CASTSVGSRINNEKLFF
>TRBJ2-3|TRBV5-1|TRBD2
TGCGCCAGCCGGACTAGAAACACAGATACGCAGTATTTT
CASRTRNTDTQYF
>TRBJ2-5|TRBV6-5|.
TGTGCCAGCACGTTGGTTGAAGGTCTGGAGACCCAGTACTTC
CASTLVEGLETQYF
>TRBJ2-3|TRBV10-3|.
TGTGCCATCAGTGAGTCAGGAAAGGGGGGCCTGGCAGATACGCAGTATTTT
CAISESGKGGLADTQYF
>TRBJ2-1|TRBV25-1|.
TGTGCCAGCAGTGAAAGGGTGGCTGGAGAGCAGTTCTTC
CASSERVAGEQFF
>TRBJ2-7|TRBV28|.
TGTGCCAGCAGTTTTCCCCGGACCGGGAACTCCTACGAGCAGTACTTC
CASSFPRTGNSYEQYF
>TRBJ2-2|TRBV10-2|.
TGCGCCAGCAGTGTGGGCCTTGGGGGGGGCTTCACCGGGGAGCTGTTTTTT
CASSVGLGGGFTGELFF
>TRBJ2-1|TRBV7-3|TRBD1
TGTGCCAGCAGCTACAGGGGCCCCGACGACAATGAGCAGTTCTTC
CASSYRGPDDNEQFF
>TRBJ2-3|TRBV9|.
TGTGCCAGCAGCGTAGGACTCCCCATGGGTACGCAGTATTTT
CASSVGLPMGTQYF
>TRBJ2-1|TRBV7-3|.
TGTGCCAGCAGCTTAAGCCCAGGGGCGGGCGATGAGCAGTTCTTC
CASSLSPGAGDEQFF
>TRBJ1-2|TRBV4-1|TRBD1
TGCGCCAGCAGCCAAGCCATAGGGCGGACAGGGAACTATGGCTACACCTTC
CASSQAIGRTGNYGYTF
>TRBJ2-7|TRBV6-5|TRBD1
TGTGCCAGCAGGCGGACAGGATGGTCCTACGAGCAGTACTTC
CASRRTGWSYEQYF
>TRBJ2-7|TRBV3-1/TRBV3-2|TRBD2
TGTGCCAGCAGTCTACTAGCGGGGGGGCTTCACGAGCAGTACTTC
CASSLLAGGLHEQYF
>TRBJ2-5|TRBV30|.
TGTGCCTGGAGTGTATCGGGTAACCAAGAGACCCAGTACTTC
CAWSVSGNQETQYF
>TRBJ1-6|TRBV6-5|TRBD1
TGTGCCAGCAGGGGGCGTGGACAGGGGAATTCACCCCTCCACTTT
CASRGRGQGNSPLHF
>TRBJ2-3|TRBV5-1|TRBD1
TGCGCCAGCAGCTTTGGGGACAGGGACACAGATACGCAGTATTTT
CASSFGDRDTDTQYF
>TRBJ1-4|TRBV6-1|TRBD1
TGTGCCAGCAGTGAACGGACAGGGGGAGCTAATGAAAAACTGTTTTTT
CASSERTGGANEKLFF
>TRBJ2-3|TRBV19|.
TGTGCCAGTAAAAGAGCAGATACGCAGTATTTT
CASKRADTQYF
>TRBJ2-3|TRBV5-1|TRBD2
TGCGCCAGCAGCTTGGTTCAAGCGGGGGGTGTGGATACGCAGTATTTT
CASSLVQAGGVDTQYF
>TRBJ1-1|TRBV18|TRBD1
TGTGCCAGCTCACGTGGGACAGGGGACACTGAAGCTTTCTTT
CASSRGTGDTEAFF
>TRBJ2-5|TRBV19|TRBD2
TGTGCCAGTAGTATGGGAGGGGAGGAGACCCAGTACTTC
CASSMGGEETQYF
>TRBJ1-6|TRBV21-1|.
TGTGCCAGCACCTACGACAGTAATTCACCCCTCCACTTT
CASTYDSNSPLHF
>TRBJ1-4|TRBV14|.
TGTGCCAGCAGCCGGTCGGACTTTTATGAAAAACTGTTTTTT
CASSRSDFYEKLFF